This T cell receptor beta chain was profiled in a study of T cell responses to AZD1222 COVID-19 vaccine. V was pared by 5 bases and J by 6 bases, with 8 bases between. This CDR3 is built from 11 residues. This clone was recorded once. Libraries were prepared by immunoSEQ multiplex PCR; TCRdb keeps only in-frame clonotypes and omits some of them. This table holds around 78,000 clones, around 90% found once. The sample in question was peripheral blood, obtained on day 0 of MenACWY control vaccination. This TCR was sampled from an adult in good health. The rearrangement joins TRBV12-3 or TRBV12-4 to TRBJ2-7; no clear D. Here the CDR3 reads CASSLKSEQYF. Written as DNA, the CDR3 is TGTGCCAGCAGTCTGAAGTCCGAGCAGTACTTC.